What follows are 14 T cell receptor beta chains derived from one specimen sequenced in a study of pediatric ulcerative colitis. Assay: immunoSEQ multiplex PCR; the TCRdb copy retains only in-frame clones and omits some. The data hold 55,000 to 65,000 clones, with about 80% observed a single time. Sequencing used blood. The source of these receptors is a boy aged 5-17 years with moderate ulcerative colitis.

The rearrangement joins TRBV27 to TRBJ1-6; tentatively, D is TRBD1 (5 bases). The V gene lost 4 bases and the J gene lost 6 bases, with 13 bases spanning the gap. Germline-derived CDR1 and CDR2 are MNHEY and SMNVEV (reference sequence). This CDR3 is 15 amino acids long. CDR3 residues: CASSSLGGINSPLHF. The DNA of the CDR3 is TGTGCCAGCAGTTCCCTCGGGGGAATTAATTCACCCCTCCACTTT.

This rearrangement joins TRBV11-2 to TRBJ1-2; no definite D call. Germline loops: CDR1 SGHAT, CDR2 FQNNGV. This CDR3 is 12 amino acids long. Trimming cost V 1 base and J 4 bases, with 4 bases left between them. The DNA of the CDR3 is TGTGCCAGCAGCTTAGTTCCCTATGGCTACACCTTC. Residues: CASSLVPYGYTF. The complete variable domain, with remaining parts taken from reference TRBV11-2 and TRBJ1-2, reads EAGVAQSPRYKIIEKRQSVAFWCNPISGHATLYWYQQILGQGPKLLIQFQNNGVVDDSQLPKDRFSAERLKGVDSTLKIQPAKLEDSAVYLCASSLVPYGYTFGSGTRLTVV.

The CDR3 sequence is CASSTDIYTEAFF. DNA of the CDR3: TGTGCCAGTAGTACCGACATATACACTGAAGCTTTCTTT. The rearrangement links TRBV19 to TRBJ1-1; no definite D call. CDR1 is LNHDA, CDR2 SQIVND, per germline (reference sequence). The CDR3 is made up of 13 amino acids. Trimming shortened V by 4 bases and J by 3 bases, and 9 bases separated the two germline ends.

The V and J genes are TRBV5-1 and TRBJ2-1, with D tentatively TRBD1 (6 bases). Germline loops: CDR1 SGHRS, CDR2 YFSETQ. V lost 4 bases, J lost 9 bases, and 20 bases lay in between. The CDR3 totals 15 residues. Written as DNA, the CDR3 is TGCGCCAGCAGCAAACGACAGGCCCTTGGACGTGAGCAGTTCTTC. Encoded protein: CASSKRQALGREQFF.

This chain connects TRBV19 to TRBJ1-5; a possible D gene is TRBD1 (6 bases). V was cut by 5 bases and J by 1 base, with 9 bases left in between. Germline CDR1 is LNHDA and CDR2 is SQIVND (reference sequence). The CDR3 consists of 14 residues. The CDR3, as DNA: TGTGCCAGTAGTCCAGACAGGAGCAATCAGCCCCAGCATTTT. Translated, it gives CASSPDRSNQPQHF.

V gene TRBV5-6 combines with J gene TRBJ1-3; D is unresolved. This CDR3 has 14 amino acids. Germline V gives CDR1 SGHDT, CDR2 YYEEEE. Trimming took 0 bases from V and 0 from J, leaving 4 bases between them. The CDR3 loop reads CASSLGGSGNTIYF. As DNA, the CDR3 is TGTGCCAGCAGCTTGGGGGGCTCTGGAAACACCATATATTTT.

The chain uses TRBV5-1 and TRBJ2-3, with TRBD2 matching over 7 bases. Germline V CDR1 and CDR2: SGHRS, YFSETQ. The trim removed 4 bases at V and 0 bases at J, leaving 2 bases unmatched. The CDR3 loop spans 14 amino acids. The CDR3 sequence is CASSPSGSTDTQYF. In DNA form, the CDR3 reads TGCGCCAGCAGCCCTAGCGGTAGCACAGATACGCAGTATTTT.

V is TRBV5-1 and J is TRBJ1-3; D unresolved. Germline loops: CDR1 SGHRS, CDR2 YFSETQ. Trimming left V 0 bases short and J 7 bases short, with 11 bases between. The CDR3 is 14 amino acids. CDR3 region: CASSLGREGNTIYF. DNA of the CDR3: TGCGCCAGCAGCTTGGGGCGGGAAGGGAACACCATATATTTT.

The gene calls are TRBV5-4 and TRBJ1-4; 9 bases match TRBD1. Trimming at V came to 0 bases and at J to 7 bases, leaving 7 bases not matched to a gene. Germline CDR1 and CDR2: SGHNT and YYREEE (reference sequence). The CDR3 sequence is 16 residues long. CDR3 in DNA: TGTGCCAGCAGCTTGGCAGGGACAGGGAGCGGTGAAAAACTGTTTTTT. Residues: CASSLAGTGSGEKLFF. Variable domain in full (rest from reference TRBV5-4 and TRBJ1-4): ETGVTQSPTHLIKTRGQQVTLRCSSQSGHNTVSWYQQALGQGPQFIFQYYREEENGRGNFPPRFSGLQFPNYSSELNVNALELDDSALYLCASSLAGTGSGEKLFFGSGTQLSVL.

V usage is TRBV4-1 and J usage is TRBJ2-7; 8 nucleotides match TRBD1. The germline V gene has CDR1 MGHRA and CDR2 YSYEKL. After removal of 4 bases from V and 7 bases from J, the junction contained 15 bases not matched to a gene. The CDR3 sequence is 16 residues long. The CDR3 reads CASSPDRGGSLLEQYF. CDR3 bases: TGCGCCAGCAGCCCAGACAGGGGAGGAAGCTTGTTGGAGCAGTACTTC.

V is TRBV6-1 and J is TRBJ1-2, with D unresolved. Germline V gene lookup returns CDR1 MNHNS and CDR2 SASEGT. Trimming left V 7 bases short and J 8 bases short, with 17 bases between. The length of the CDR3 is 13 residues. CDR3 coding DNA: TGTGCCAGCAAAGGCCCGTCACTCGAGGGCTACACCTTC. Its translation: CASKGPSLEGYTF.

This clone was recorded a few times. The V gene is TRBV5-1, the J gene TRBJ1-2, with 8 positions matching TRBD1. J lost 4 bases, V lost 4 bases, and 9 bases had no gene match. The CDR3 covers 15 residues. Germline assignment: CDR1 SGHRS and CDR2 YFSETQ. The CDR3 sequence is CASSLEFGTGYGYTF. CDR3 nucleotides: TGCGCCAGCAGCCTGGAATTTGGGACAGGCTATGGCTACACCTTC.

The V gene is TRBV5-1, the J gene TRBJ1-1; no definite D call. The CDR3 is 14 amino acids. Germline V gene data show CDR1 as SGHRS and CDR2 as YFSETQ. Trimming removed 2 bases from V and 1 base from J, with 9 bases in between. CDR3 loop: CASSLRAPNTEAFF. The CDR3, as DNA: TGCGCCAGCAGCTTACGGGCCCCGAACACTGAAGCTTTCTTT.

The chain is built from TRBV5-1 and TRBJ1-1; D remains ambiguous. In germline, CDR1 is SGHRS, CDR2 YFSETQ. This CDR3 region has 17 residues. V was shortened by 0 bases and J by 0 bases, with 15 bases between the two germline ends. The CDR3 DNA is TGCGCCAGCAGCTTGGGGATAAGGACGGCCGTGAACACTGAAGCTTTCTTT. It translates to CASSLGIRTAVNTEAFF.